The rows below give T cell receptor beta chains drawn from one sample of a study of vaccination and CD4 T cells after COVID-19. These TCRs' antigens remain unknown. One entry per CDR3 protein results from TCRdb running MiXCR on the PCR reads. The sample has approximately 6,100 distinct CDR3 sequences, 34% seen once. The source material was CD4+ T cells from blood, cultured in vitro. These TCRs come from a human donor in good health. CDR3s include the opening cysteine and the closing phenylalanine or tryptophan. D genes are given only for firm matches. Clone size is not always given. Where it is, it says once, few, many or a class for expanded clones.

CDR3nt: TGCGCCAGCAGCTTGGGGGACGGACGCTATGGCTACACCTTC; CDR3aa: CASSLGDGRYGYTF; d_gene: -; j_gene: TRBJ1-2; abundance: -; v_gene: TRBV5-1
CDR3nt: TGCGCCACCCAGGGTCCCACGGCCGAGAGCGGGACCCAGTACTTC; CDR3aa: CATQGPTAESGTQYF; d_gene: -; j_gene: TRBJ2-5; abundance: -; v_gene: TRBV10-2
CDR3nt: TGTGCCAGCAGCTTAGAGGGCGGTAGTTATGGCTACACCTTC; CDR3aa: CASSLEGGSYGYTF; d_gene: -; j_gene: TRBJ1-2; abundance: -; v_gene: TRBV7-8
CDR3nt: TGTGCCAGCAGGCTCCGAGTAGGGGATTCGAACACTGAAGCTTTCTTT; CDR3aa: CASRLRVGDSNTEAFF; d_gene: -; j_gene: TRBJ1-1; abundance: few; v_gene: TRBV27
CDR3nt: TGTGCCAGCAGCCAAGGGGGGGGCTATGGCTACACCTTC; CDR3aa: CASSQGGGYGYTF; d_gene: -; j_gene: TRBJ1-2; abundance: -; v_gene: TRBV14
CDR3nt: TGTGCCAGCAGCTTAGGAGACACAACTAATGAAAAACTGTTTTTT; CDR3aa: CASSLGDTTNEKLFF; d_gene: -; j_gene: TRBJ1-4; abundance: -; v_gene: TRBV7-9
CDR3nt: TGTGCCACCAGTGACGCCGGGGCTCACACCGGGGAGCTGTTTTTT; CDR3aa: CATSDAGAHTGELFF; d_gene: -; j_gene: TRBJ2-2; abundance: -; v_gene: TRBV24-1
CDR3nt: TGTGCCAGCAGTACGGGACCATCTTCCGAGCAGTACTTC; CDR3aa: CASSTGPSSEQYF; d_gene: -; j_gene: TRBJ2-7; abundance: few; v_gene: TRBV6-1
CDR3nt: TGTGCCATCAGTGAGTCCCCGGGACTAGGTACTGTGGCCTACGAGCAGTACTTC; CDR3aa: CAISESPGLGTVAYEQYF; d_gene: TRBD2; j_gene: TRBJ2-7; abundance: few; v_gene: TRBV10-3
CDR3nt: TGTGCCAGCAGTGACGGGACAGGGAGTGGGGCCAACGTCCTGACTTTC; CDR3aa: CASSDGTGSGANVLTF; d_gene: TRBD1; j_gene: TRBJ2-6; abundance: few; v_gene: TRBV6-4
CDR3nt: TGTGCCAGCAGTCCGGACAGGGGGGTCTCCAAGTCCCCCCAGCATTTT; CDR3aa: CASSPDRGVSKSPQHF; d_gene: TRBD1; j_gene: TRBJ1-5; abundance: -; v_gene: TRBV12-3/TRBV12-4
CDR3nt: TGTGCCAGCACACCGGGACAGGGTGACATGAACACTGAAGCTTTCTTT; CDR3aa: CASTPGQGDMNTEAFF; d_gene: TRBD1; j_gene: TRBJ1-1; abundance: -; v_gene: TRBV27
CDR3nt: TGCAGCGTTGACAGGGGCCAAGAGACCCAGTACTTC; CDR3aa: CSVDRGQETQYF; d_gene: -; j_gene: TRBJ2-5; abundance: -; v_gene: TRBV29-1
CDR3nt: TGTGCCACCAGTGATGGGAGGACAGATACGCAGTATTTT; CDR3aa: CATSDGRTDTQYF; d_gene: -; j_gene: TRBJ2-3; abundance: -; v_gene: TRBV24-1
CDR3nt: TGTGCCAGCAGTTACTCGGCCCAGAAAGGGGTTGATACGCAGTATTTT; CDR3aa: CASSYSAQKGVDTQYF; d_gene: -; j_gene: TRBJ2-3; abundance: -; v_gene: TRBV6-5
CDR3nt: TGTGCCAGCAGCGTAGCTCGTGGGACCCACAACTATGGCTACACCTTC; CDR3aa: CASSVARGTHNYGYTF; d_gene: -; j_gene: TRBJ1-2; abundance: -; v_gene: TRBV9
CDR3nt: TGTGCCAGCAGCAAAGAAGGGGGATATAATTCACCCCTCCACTTT; CDR3aa: CASSKEGGYNSPLHF; d_gene: -; j_gene: TRBJ1-6; abundance: -; v_gene: TRBV21-1
CDR3nt: TGTGCCAGCAGTGCCCGTAGGTACACTGAAGCTTTCTTT; CDR3aa: CASSARRYTEAFF; d_gene: -; j_gene: TRBJ1-1; abundance: few; v_gene: TRBV6-1
CDR3nt: TGTGCCAGCAGCGCCGACAGGGATGGTCAGCCCCAGCATTTT; CDR3aa: CASSADRDGQPQHF; d_gene: TRBD1; j_gene: TRBJ1-5; abundance: -; v_gene: TRBV6-1
CDR3nt: TGTGCCAGCAATACCAGGCAAAACACTGAAGCTTTCTTT; CDR3aa: CASNTRQNTEAFF; d_gene: -; j_gene: TRBJ1-1; abundance: few; v_gene: TRBV6-1
CDR3nt: TGTGCCAGCAGCGGCGATACCGGGACAGGGGGCGATGGCTACACCTTC; CDR3aa: CASSGDTGTGGDGYTF; d_gene: TRBD1; j_gene: TRBJ1-2; abundance: few; v_gene: TRBV2
CDR3nt: TGTGCCAGCAGTGACTCGAGTGGGGGAGATTACAATGAGCAGTTCTTC; CDR3aa: CASSDSSGGDYNEQFF; d_gene: -; j_gene: TRBJ2-1; abundance: few; v_gene: TRBV6-4
CDR3nt: TGTGCCAGCAGACTACAGGGGAACACTGAAGCTTTCTTT; CDR3aa: CASRLQGNTEAFF; d_gene: -; j_gene: TRBJ1-1; abundance: few; v_gene: TRBV6-1
CDR3nt: TGCAGTGTTCAGGACTCTGGAAACACCATATATTTT; CDR3aa: CSVQDSGNTIYF; d_gene: -; j_gene: TRBJ1-3; abundance: -; v_gene: TRBV20-1
CDR3nt: TGTGCCAGCAGCCTCGGGACAATTTACCAAGAGACCCAGTACTTC; CDR3aa: CASSLGTIYQETQYF; d_gene: -; j_gene: TRBJ2-5; abundance: -; v_gene: TRBV9
CDR3nt: TGTGCCAGCAGCCCGGCCGTTGAGCAGTTCTTC; CDR3aa: CASSPAVEQFF; d_gene: -; j_gene: TRBJ2-1; abundance: -; v_gene: TRBV7-9
CDR3nt: TGTGCCAGCAGCTTATACCCCAGCGGAGGCTACAATGAGCAGTTCTTC; CDR3aa: CASSLYPSGGYNEQFF; d_gene: -; j_gene: TRBJ2-1; abundance: -; v_gene: TRBV7-3
CDR3nt: TGTGCCATCAGTGAGAGGGGGGCCAATCAGCCCCAGCATTTT; CDR3aa: CAISERGANQPQHF; d_gene: -; j_gene: TRBJ1-5; abundance: -; v_gene: TRBV10-3
CDR3nt: TGTGCCAGCAGCACCCTCTTGACTAACTATGGCTACACCTTC; CDR3aa: CASSTLLTNYGYTF; d_gene: -; j_gene: TRBJ1-2; abundance: -; v_gene: TRBV5-5
CDR3nt: TGTGCCAGCAGCCAAACAGGGAACGGCTATGGCTACACCTTC; CDR3aa: CASSQTGNGYGYTF; d_gene: -; j_gene: TRBJ1-2; abundance: -; v_gene: TRBV28
CDR3nt: TGCGCCAGCAGCCACGATTATTTTGACAGGGATGGCTACACCTTC; CDR3aa: CASSHDYFDRDGYTF; d_gene: TRBD1; j_gene: TRBJ1-2; abundance: -; v_gene: TRBV4-1
CDR3nt: TGTGCCAGCAGTGGGCTAGCGGGGGGAATTTTAGGTCCCAATGAGCAGTTCTTC; CDR3aa: CASSGLAGGILGPNEQFF; d_gene: TRBD2; j_gene: TRBJ2-1; abundance: -; v_gene: TRBV6-1
CDR3nt: TGTGCCAGCAGCCCAACACAAGGAGCTGAAGCTTTCTTT; CDR3aa: CASSPTQGAEAFF; d_gene: -; j_gene: TRBJ1-1; abundance: -; v_gene: TRBV5-5
CDR3nt: TGTGCCAGCAGTATAGAAAGCAATCAGCCCCAGCATTTT; CDR3aa: CASSIESNQPQHF; d_gene: -; j_gene: TRBJ1-5; abundance: few; v_gene: TRBV7-9
CDR3nt: TGTGCCAGCAGCCAAGCGGGGGGGCAACCAGGACATGAGCAGTTCTTC; CDR3aa: CASSQAGGQPGHEQFF; d_gene: TRBD2; j_gene: TRBJ2-1; abundance: -; v_gene: TRBV4-2
CDR3nt: TGTGCCAGTAAAAAGGGGGGACGGGATCAGCCCCAGCATTTT; CDR3aa: CASKKGGRDQPQHF; d_gene: -; j_gene: TRBJ1-5; abundance: -; v_gene: TRBV19
CDR3nt: TGTGCCAGCAGTTACCGAGCGGGGGCGCACCAAGAGACCCAGTACTTC; CDR3aa: CASSYRAGAHQETQYF; d_gene: TRBD2; j_gene: TRBJ2-5; abundance: -; v_gene: TRBV11-1
CDR3nt: TGTGCCAGCAGCTCTCCAGGGGGGGAGACCCAGTACTTC; CDR3aa: CASSSPGGETQYF; d_gene: -; j_gene: TRBJ2-5; abundance: few; v_gene: TRBV11-2
CDR3nt: TGTGCCAGTAGTAATCCGGGACAGGAATATGGCTACACCTTC; CDR3aa: CASSNPGQEYGYTF; d_gene: TRBD1; j_gene: TRBJ1-2; abundance: -; v_gene: TRBV19
CDR3nt: TGTGCCAGTAGCGTACAGGACGGGCAGCCCCAGCATTTT; CDR3aa: CASSVQDGQPQHF; d_gene: -; j_gene: TRBJ1-5; abundance: few; v_gene: TRBV19
CDR3nt: TGTGCCAGCAGCTTCTCGACGGACACTGAAGCTTTCTTT; CDR3aa: CASSFSTDTEAFF; d_gene: -; j_gene: TRBJ1-1; abundance: -; v_gene: TRBV7-9
CDR3nt: TGTGCCATAACTACAGGGTTCGGGGGCTACACCTTC; CDR3aa: CAITTGFGGYTF; d_gene: -; j_gene: TRBJ1-2; abundance: -; v_gene: TRBV10-3
CDR3nt: TGTGCCAGCAGTTTCAGGGGACCCTATGGCTACACCTTC; CDR3aa: CASSFRGPYGYTF; d_gene: -; j_gene: TRBJ1-2; abundance: -; v_gene: TRBV12-3/TRBV12-4
CDR3nt: TGTGCCAGCAGCGTGGGGACAGACACAGATACGCAGTATTTT; CDR3aa: CASSVGTDTDTQYF; d_gene: TRBD1; j_gene: TRBJ2-3; abundance: few; v_gene: TRBV7-9
CDR3nt: TGTGCCAGCAGTTTGTGGGGGACTGAAGCTTTCTTT; CDR3aa: CASSLWGTEAFF; d_gene: -; j_gene: TRBJ1-1; abundance: -; v_gene: TRBV6-5
CDR3nt: TGCAGTGCTAGTCTCGGGGGGCCCTCCTACGAGCAGTACTTC; CDR3aa: CSASLGGPSYEQYF; d_gene: -; j_gene: TRBJ2-7; abundance: -; v_gene: TRBV20-1
CDR3nt: TGTGCCAGCAGCTACGGACAGGGCCAGCCCCAGCATTTT; CDR3aa: CASSYGQGQPQHF; d_gene: TRBD1; j_gene: TRBJ1-5; abundance: -; v_gene: TRBV5-6
CDR3nt: TGCGCCAGCAGTCACCCAGGACAGGTAGGCTCACCCCTCCACTTT; CDR3aa: CASSHPGQVGSPLHF; d_gene: TRBD1; j_gene: TRBJ1-6; abundance: few; v_gene: TRBV23-1
CDR3nt: TGTGCCAGCAGTAAGGACAGGGGAGCGTTAAACGAGCAGTACTTC; CDR3aa: CASSKDRGALNEQYF; d_gene: TRBD1; j_gene: TRBJ2-7; abundance: -; v_gene: TRBV6-1
CDR3nt: TGCAGTGCTAGAGCGGGAGGGAATGGGGGCAATCAGCCCCAGCATTTT; CDR3aa: CSARAGGNGGNQPQHF; d_gene: -; j_gene: TRBJ1-5; abundance: few; v_gene: TRBV20-1
CDR3nt: TGTGCCAGCTCACCGACAGAAGCCTACGAGCAGTACTTC; CDR3aa: CASSPTEAYEQYF; d_gene: -; j_gene: TRBJ2-7; abundance: few; v_gene: TRBV7-9
CDR3nt: TGCAGTGCTAGAGGGCAGGGCTATGGCTACACCTTC; CDR3aa: CSARGQGYGYTF; d_gene: -; j_gene: TRBJ1-2; abundance: few; v_gene: TRBV20-1
CDR3nt: TGTGCCAGCAGTCTGGGGGTACAGGGATCCTATGGCTACACCTTC; CDR3aa: CASSLGVQGSYGYTF; d_gene: -; j_gene: TRBJ1-2; abundance: few; v_gene: TRBV6-1
CDR3nt: TGTGCCACCAGTGAATCGGGACAGTACGCCGGGGAGCTGTTTTTT; CDR3aa: CATSESGQYAGELFF; d_gene: TRBD1; j_gene: TRBJ2-2; abundance: -; v_gene: TRBV24-1
CDR3nt: TGCAGCGTTGATCGTCTGAACACTGAAGCTTTCTTT; CDR3aa: CSVDRLNTEAFF; d_gene: -; j_gene: TRBJ1-1; abundance: large; v_gene: TRBV29-1
CDR3nt: TGTGCCAGCAGTGTGACAGGGAATCCCTACAATGAGCAGTTCTTC; CDR3aa: CASSVTGNPYNEQFF; d_gene: TRBD1; j_gene: TRBJ2-1; abundance: few; v_gene: TRBV6-1
CDR3nt: TGTGCCAGCAGGAACTCAGGGGGCCAAGGTGGCTACACCTTC; CDR3aa: CASRNSGGQGGYTF; d_gene: TRBD1; j_gene: TRBJ1-2; abundance: few; v_gene: TRBV12-3/TRBV12-4
CDR3nt: TGTGCCAGCAGCCCGACAGAGAACACTGAAGCTTTCTTT; CDR3aa: CASSPTENTEAFF; d_gene: -; j_gene: TRBJ1-1; abundance: -; v_gene: TRBV11-2
CDR3nt: TGTGCCACCAGCAGACGCCGAGGGACAGGGGTCGATGGCTACACCTTC; CDR3aa: CATSRRRGTGVDGYTF; d_gene: TRBD1; j_gene: TRBJ1-2; abundance: few; v_gene: TRBV15
CDR3nt: TGTGCCAGCAGTTTAGCGAGGGTGGGAGCTTTCTTT; CDR3aa: CASSLARVGAFF; d_gene: -; j_gene: TRBJ1-1; abundance: once; v_gene: TRBV28